A selection of T cell receptor beta chains follows, all from one sample in a study of T cells in Graves' hyperthyroidism and ophthalmopathy. TCRdb passed the multiplex PCR reads through MiXCR, listing each CDR3 protein once. The sample lists approximately 740,000 distinct CDR3 sequences, around 13% occurring once. Input material: blood. These receptors originate from a young woman with Graves' hyperthyroidism. The CDR3 runs from the conserved cysteine through the conserved F or W. Some rows have no size entry. The others give once, few or many, or a class for an expanded clone.

clone_size: few; cdr3_length: 14; v_call: TRBV11-2; cdr3_aa: CASSPSGGRGELFF
clone_size: NA; cdr3_length: 15; v_call: TRBV6-2/TRBV6-3; cdr3_aa: CASSGTSGRGNEQFF
clone_size: many; cdr3_length: 17; v_call: TRBV7-2; cdr3_aa: CASSLTSLLVGHNEQFF
clone_size: NA; cdr3_length: 15; v_call: TRBV3-1; cdr3_aa: CASGLGLAASYEQYF
clone_size: NA; cdr3_length: 15; v_call: TRBV7-9; cdr3_aa: CASSLATPNTGELFF
clone_size: few; cdr3_length: 17; v_call: TRBV10-3; cdr3_aa: CAISHSQELAGVSEQYF
clone_size: few; cdr3_length: 15; v_call: TRBV27; cdr3_aa: CASSAPGQGSYEQYF
clone_size: few; cdr3_length: 16; v_call: TRBV7-9; cdr3_aa: CASSLETGGAGGELFF
clone_size: many; cdr3_length: 13; v_call: TRBV18; cdr3_aa: CASSGTGNPEAFF
clone_size: many; cdr3_length: 15; v_call: TRBV11-2; cdr3_aa: CASSLIPPPRETQYF
clone_size: many; cdr3_length: 16; v_call: TRBV7-9; cdr3_aa: CASSLVRYGGAYEQYF
clone_size: few; cdr3_length: 14; v_call: TRBV18; cdr3_aa: CASSPRQTDEKLFF
clone_size: many; cdr3_length: 14; v_call: TRBV18; cdr3_aa: CASSPQDVNTEAFF
clone_size: many; cdr3_length: 14; v_call: TRBV12-3/TRBV12-4; cdr3_aa: CASSMTSGFDEQYF
clone_size: many; cdr3_length: 13; v_call: TRBV6-1; cdr3_aa: CASSRREEETQYF
clone_size: NA; cdr3_length: 15; v_call: TRBV18; cdr3_aa: CASSPPGLFNQPQHF
clone_size: many; cdr3_length: 16; v_call: TRBV28; cdr3_aa: CASVKRAGGPGNEQFF
clone_size: once; cdr3_length: 14; v_call: TRBV7-2; cdr3_aa: CASREGNRGIGYTF